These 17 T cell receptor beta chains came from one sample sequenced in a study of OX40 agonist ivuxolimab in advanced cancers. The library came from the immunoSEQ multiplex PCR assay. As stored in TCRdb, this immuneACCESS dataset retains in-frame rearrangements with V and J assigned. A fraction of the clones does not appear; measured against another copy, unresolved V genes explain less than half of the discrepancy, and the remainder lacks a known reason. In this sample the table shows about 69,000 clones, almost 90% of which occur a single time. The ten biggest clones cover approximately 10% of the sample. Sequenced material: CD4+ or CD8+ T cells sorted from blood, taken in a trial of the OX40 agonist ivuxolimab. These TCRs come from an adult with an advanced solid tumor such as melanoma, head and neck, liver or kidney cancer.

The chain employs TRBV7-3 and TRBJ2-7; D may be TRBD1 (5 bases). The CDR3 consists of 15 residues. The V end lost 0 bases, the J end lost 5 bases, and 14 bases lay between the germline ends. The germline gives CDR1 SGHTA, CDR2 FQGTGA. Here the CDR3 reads CASSLTGRDFDEQYF. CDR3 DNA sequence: TGTGCCAGCAGCTTAACGGGCAGGGATTTCGACGAGCAGTACTTC.

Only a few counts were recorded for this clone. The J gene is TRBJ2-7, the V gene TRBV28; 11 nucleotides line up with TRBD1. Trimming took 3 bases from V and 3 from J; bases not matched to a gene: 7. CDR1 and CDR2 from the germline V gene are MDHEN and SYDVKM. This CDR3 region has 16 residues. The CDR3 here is CASSFQGTGGYYEQYF. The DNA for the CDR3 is TGTGCCAGCAGTTTCCAAGGGACAGGGGGTTACTACGAGCAGTACTTC.

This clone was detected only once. CDR3 residues: CASSFGGQGSFKPQHF. CDR3 nucleotides: TGTGCCAGCAGTTTTGGAGGACAGGGTAGTTTTAAGCCCCAGCATTTT. The chain couples TRBV28 to TRBJ1-5; 8 nucleotides line up with TRBD1. With V trimmed by 3 bases and J by 8 bases, 12 bases remained unmatched. Germline V CDR1 and CDR2: MDHEN, SYDVKM. The CDR3 length is 16 residues.

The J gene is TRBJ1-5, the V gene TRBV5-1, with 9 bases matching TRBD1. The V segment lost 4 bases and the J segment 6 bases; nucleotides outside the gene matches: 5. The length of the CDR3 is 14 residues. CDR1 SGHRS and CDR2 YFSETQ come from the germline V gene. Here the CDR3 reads CASSNGTGSQPQHF. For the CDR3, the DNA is TGCGCCAGCAGCAACGGGACAGGGAGTCAGCCCCAGCATTTT.

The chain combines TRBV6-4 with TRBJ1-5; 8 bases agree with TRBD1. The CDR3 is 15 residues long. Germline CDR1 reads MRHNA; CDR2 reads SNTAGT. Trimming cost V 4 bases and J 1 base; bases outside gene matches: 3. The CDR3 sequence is CASSAQGGSNQPQHF. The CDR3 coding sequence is TGTGCCAGCAGTGCACAGGGGGGAAGCAATCAGCCCCAGCATTTT.

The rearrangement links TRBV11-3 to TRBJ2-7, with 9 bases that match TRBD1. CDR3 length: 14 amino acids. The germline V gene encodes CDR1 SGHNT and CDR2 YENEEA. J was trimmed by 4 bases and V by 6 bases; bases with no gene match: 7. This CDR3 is CASRPRDREYEQYF. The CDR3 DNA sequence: TGTGCCAGCAGACCTCGGGACAGGGAATACGAGCAGTACTTC.

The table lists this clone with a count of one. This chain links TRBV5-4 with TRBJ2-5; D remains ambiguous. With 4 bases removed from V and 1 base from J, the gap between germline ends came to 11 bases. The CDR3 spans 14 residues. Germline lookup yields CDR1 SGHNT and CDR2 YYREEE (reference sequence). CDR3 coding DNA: TGTGCCAGCAGCGTGGGGTCGCGCCAAGAGACCCAGTACTTC. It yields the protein CASSVGSRQETQYF.

CDR3 in DNA: TGTGCCAGCAGCAAATACCAAGAGGCCAATGAGCAGTTCTTC. It specifies CASSKYQEANEQFF. The chain recombines TRBV21-1 with TRBJ2-1; the table's TRBD2 call for D was not verified on the DNA. TRBV21-1 is a listed pseudogene. The CDR3 totals 14 residues.

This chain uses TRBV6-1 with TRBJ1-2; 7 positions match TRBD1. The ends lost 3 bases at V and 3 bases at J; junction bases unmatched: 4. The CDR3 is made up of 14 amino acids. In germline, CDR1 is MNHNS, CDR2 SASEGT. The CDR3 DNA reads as TGTGCCAGCAGTGATGGGGGACAGCACTATGGCTACACCTTC. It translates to CASSDGGQHYGYTF.

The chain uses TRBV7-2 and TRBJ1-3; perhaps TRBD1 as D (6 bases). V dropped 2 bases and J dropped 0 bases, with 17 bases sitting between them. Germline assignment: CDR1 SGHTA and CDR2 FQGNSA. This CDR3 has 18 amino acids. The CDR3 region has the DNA TGTGCCAGCAGCTTAAGGAGATCGACAGGACACTCTGGAAACACCATATATTTT. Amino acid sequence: CASSLRRSTGHSGNTIYF.

CDR3 nucleotide sequence: TGTGCCAGCTCACCCACAGGAGACTATGGCTACACCTTC. Translation: CASSPTGDYGYTF. The rearrangement uses TRBV18 and TRBJ1-2, with D possibly matching TRBD1 (5 bases). The germline gives CDR1 KGHSH, CDR2 LQKENI. Trimming cost V 3 bases and J 3 bases, with 8 bases left between them. The CDR3 consists of 13 residues.

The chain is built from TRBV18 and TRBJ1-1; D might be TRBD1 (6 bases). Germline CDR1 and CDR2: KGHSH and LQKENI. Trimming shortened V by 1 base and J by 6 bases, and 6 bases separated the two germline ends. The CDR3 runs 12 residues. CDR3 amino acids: CASSPQGAEAFF. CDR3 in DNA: TGTGCCAGCTCACCACAGGGGGCTGAAGCTTTCTTT. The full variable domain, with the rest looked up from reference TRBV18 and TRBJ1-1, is NAGVMQNPRHLVRRRGQEARLRCSPMKGHSHVYWYRQLPEEGLKFMVYLQKENIIDESGMPKERFSAEFPKEGPSILRIQQVVRGDSAAYFCASSPQGAEAFFGQGTRLTVV.

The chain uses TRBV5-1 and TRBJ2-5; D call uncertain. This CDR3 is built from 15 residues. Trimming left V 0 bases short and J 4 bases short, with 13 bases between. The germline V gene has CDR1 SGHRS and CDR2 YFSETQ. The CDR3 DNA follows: TGCGCCAGCAGCTTGGCCCTAGGGTATACAGAGACCCAGTACTTC. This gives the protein CASSLALGYTETQYF. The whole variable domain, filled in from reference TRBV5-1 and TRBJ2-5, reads KAGVTQTPRYLIKTRGQQVTLSCSPISGHRSVSWYQQTPGQGLQFLFEYFSETQRNKGNFPGRFSGRQFSNSRSEMNVSTLELGDSALYLCASSLALGYTETQYFGPGTRLLVL.

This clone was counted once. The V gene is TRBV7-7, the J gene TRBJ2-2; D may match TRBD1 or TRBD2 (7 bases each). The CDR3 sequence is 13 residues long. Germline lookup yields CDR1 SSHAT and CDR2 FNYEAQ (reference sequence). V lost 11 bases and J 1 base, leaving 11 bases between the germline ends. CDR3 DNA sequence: TGTGCCCCCAGGGGGGGGAACACCGGGGAGCTGTTTTTT. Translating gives CAPRGGNTGELFF.

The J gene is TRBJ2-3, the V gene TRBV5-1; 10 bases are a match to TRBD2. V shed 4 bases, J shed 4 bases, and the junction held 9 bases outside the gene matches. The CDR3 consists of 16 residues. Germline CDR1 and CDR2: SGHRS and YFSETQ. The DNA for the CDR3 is TGCGCCAGCAGCCTGACCCTAGCGGGAGTGCCAGATACGCAGTATTTT. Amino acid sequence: CASSLTLAGVPDTQYF.

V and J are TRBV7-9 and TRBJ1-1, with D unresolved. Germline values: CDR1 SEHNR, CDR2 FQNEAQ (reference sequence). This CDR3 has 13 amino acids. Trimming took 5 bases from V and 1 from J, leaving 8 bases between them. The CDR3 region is CASSNKGNTEAFF. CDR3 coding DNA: TGTGCCAGCAGCAACAAAGGGAACACTGAAGCTTTCTTT.

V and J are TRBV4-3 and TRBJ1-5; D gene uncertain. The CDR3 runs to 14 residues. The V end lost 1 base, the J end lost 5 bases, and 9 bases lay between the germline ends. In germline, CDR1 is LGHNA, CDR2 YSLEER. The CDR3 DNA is TGCGCCAGCAGCCAAGGGGAGGCTGATCAGCCCCAGCATTTT. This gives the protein CASSQGEADQPQHF.